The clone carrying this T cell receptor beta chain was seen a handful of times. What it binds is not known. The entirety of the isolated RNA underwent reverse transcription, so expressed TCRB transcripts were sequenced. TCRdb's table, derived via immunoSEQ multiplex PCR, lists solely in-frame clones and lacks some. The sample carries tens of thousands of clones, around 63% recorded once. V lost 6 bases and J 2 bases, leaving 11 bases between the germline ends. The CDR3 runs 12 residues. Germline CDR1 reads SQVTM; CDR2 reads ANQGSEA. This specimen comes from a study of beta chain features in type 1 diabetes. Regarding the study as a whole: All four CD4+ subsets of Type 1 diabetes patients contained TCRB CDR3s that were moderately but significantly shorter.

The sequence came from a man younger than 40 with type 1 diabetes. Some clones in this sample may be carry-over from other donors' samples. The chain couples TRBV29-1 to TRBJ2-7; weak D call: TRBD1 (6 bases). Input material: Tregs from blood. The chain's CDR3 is CSVWTAAYEQYF. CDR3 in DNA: TGCAGCGTCTGGACAGCCGCCTACGAGCAGTACTTC.